This T cell receptor (beta chain) comes out of a study of cytomegalovirus exposure and HLA in healthy donors. Findings and limits, study-wide: Judged likely to be a sequencing artifact was a cluster of highly shared sequence variants. In a later analysis, across HLA loci, associated TCR counts were highest for DRB1, lowest for HLA-C.

Remarks on this clone: The antigen is undetermined.

The CDR3 length is 15 residues. Germline V gene sequence: CDR1 SEHNR, CDR2 FQNEAQ (reference sequence). The study ran its PCR with 60 Vbeta and 13 Jbeta primers. Assay used: immunoSEQ multiplex PCR; TCRdb lists only in-frame clones, some missing. Here the sample spans 200,000 to 250,000 clones, almost 80% being singletons. The sequenced material came from PBMCs. This sequence joins TRBV7-9 and TRBJ2-5; no firm D call. The DNA matches TRBJ2-7 better at its end, which makes the J call doubtful. The TCR comes from a male donor in good health and CMV-seronegative. The DNA for the CDR3 is TGTGCCAGCAGCTCCGCGACCGGTTCCTACTACGAGCAGTACTTC. The encoded protein is CASSSATGSYYEQYF.